These T cell receptor beta chains were read from a single sample in a study of shared clonotypes between healthy human individuals. This table comes from immunoSEQ multiplex PCR, and its TCRdb copy is limited to in-frame clones, with some not included. The sample comprises 2 million to 2.5 million clones, around 95% of which are singletons, and more than 0.1% rests with the top ten. What was sequenced was naive CD4+ T cells sorted from blood. The receptors come from a young man in good health. CDR3s include the opening cysteine and the closing phenylalanine or tryptophan. Each record gives: V gene, J gene, clone size, D gene, CDR3 protein, CDR3 DNA. The D gene is left open where the match is weak. A clone size is listed for some rows: how often the clone was seen (once, few, many), or a class if it is expanded.

>TRBV7-6|TRBJ2-3|NA|NA
CASGRDPTDTQYF
TGTGCCAGCGGCCGGGACCCCACAGATACGCAGTATTTT
>TRBV30|TRBJ2-3|NA|NA
CAWSNLHTDTQYF
TGTGCCTGGAGTAACTTACACACAGATACGCAGTATTTT
>TRBV11-2|TRBJ2-5|NA|NA
CASSLGGGALTQYF
TGTGCCAGCAGCTTAGGTGGAGGGGCCCTAACCCAGTACTTC
>TRBV19|TRBJ1-2|NA|TRBD1
CASKQGPFGYTF
TGTGCCAGTAAACAGGGGCCCTTCGGCTACACCTTC
>TRBV4-1|TRBJ2-1|NA|TRBD2
CASSQDLAGAGHEQFF
TGCGCCAGCAGCCAAGATTTAGCGGGAGCGGGGCATGAGCAGTTCTTC
>TRBV13|TRBJ2-1|NA|TRBD2
CAIQGIAGDQFF
TGTGCCATCCAGGGGATAGCGGGAGATCAGTTCTTC
>TRBV4-1|TRBJ1-4|NA|NA
CASSQTTGLKLFF
TGCGCCAGCAGCCAAACGACAGGTCTAAAACTGTTTTTT
>TRBV21-1|TRBJ1-1|NA|NA
CASSEDERRTGIEAFF
TGTGCCAGCAGCGAAGACGAGCGGAGGACAGGGATTGAAGCTTTCTTT
>TRBV5-6|TRBJ2-3|NA|NA
CASSFDPRTDTQYF
TGTGCCAGCAGCTTCGACCCCAGAACAGATACGCAGTATTTT
>TRBV7-2|TRBJ1-4|NA|NA
CASSRRWQSNEKLFF
TGTGCCAGCAGCCGAAGGTGGCAGTCTAATGAAAAACTGTTTTTT
>TRBV2|TRBJ1-2|NA|TRBD1
CASSEGQGAGSYGYTF
TGTGCCAGCAGTGAGGGACAGGGGGCAGGAAGCTATGGCTACACCTTC
>TRBV28|TRBJ1-2|NA|NA
CATHRGISGYTF
TGTGCCACCCATAGGGGGATCTCTGGCTACACCTTC
>TRBV19|TRBJ1-1|NA|TRBD1
CASSRTGSNTEAFF
TGTGCCAGTAGCCGGACAGGCTCGAACACTGAAGCTTTCTTT
>TRBV4-3|TRBJ2-1|NA|TRBD2
CASSQELAASSYNEQFF
TGCGCCAGCAGCCAAGAACTAGCGGCCAGCTCCTACAATGAGCAGTTCTTC
>TRBV25-1|TRBJ2-5|NA|NA
CASTGGPGETQYF
TGTGCCAGCACGGGGGGCCCCGGAGAGACCCAGTACTTC
>TRBV9|TRBJ2-7|once|TRBD2
CASSVGSGPAGYEQYF
TGTGCCAGCAGCGTAGGTAGCGGGCCGGCAGGTTACGAGCAGTACTTC
>TRBV6-6|TRBJ2-7|NA|TRBD2
CASSYRLAGGYEQYF
TGTGCCAGCAGTTACCGTTTAGCGGGAGGCTACGAGCAGTACTTC
>TRBV11-3|TRBJ2-1|once|NA
CASSLGHNEQFF
TGTGCCAGCAGCTTAGGGCACAATGAGCAGTTCTTC
>TRBV19|TRBJ1-4|NA|NA
CASSPLGATNEKLFF
TGTGCCAGTAGTCCTCTCGGTGCAACTAATGAAAAACTGTTTTTT
>TRBV30|TRBJ1-1|NA|TRBD1
CAWNTGTVNTEAFF
TGTGCCTGGAATACCGGGACAGTGAACACTGAAGCTTTCTTT
>TRBV5-4|TRBJ1-2|NA|NA
CASSTLTLGYGYTF
TGTGCCAGCAGCACCCTAACGTTGGGCTATGGCTACACCTTC
>TRBV10-3|TRBJ2-3|NA|NA
CAITPGPSTDTQYF
TGTGCCATTACCCCGGGACCCAGCACAGATACGCAGTATTTT
>TRBV5-1|TRBJ2-5|once|TRBD1
CASSPGQGSGETQYF
TGCGCCAGCAGCCCCGGACAGGGAAGTGGGGAGACCCAGTACTTC
>TRBV5-1|TRBJ2-5|NA|TRBD2
CASSLAGGGQETQYF
TGCGCCAGCAGCCTGGCCGGCGGGGGCCAAGAGACCCAGTACTTC
>TRBV7-6|TRBJ2-7|NA|TRBD1
CASSRTGGSFYEQYF
TGTGCCAGCAGCCGGACAGGGGGTTCTTTCTACGAGCAGTACTTC
>TRBV10-3|TRBJ2-5|NA|NA
CATRLGAGGETQYF
TGTGCCACCCGCCTGGGTGCGGGTGGGGAGACCCAGTACTTC
>TRBV2|TRBJ2-2|NA|NA
CASSEVPGAGELFF
TGTGCCAGCAGTGAAGTTCCAGGAGCCGGGGAGCTGTTTTTT
>TRBV23-1|TRBJ1-1|NA|NA
CASSQSRRYNTEAFF
TGCGCCAGCAGTCAATCCCGAAGATACAACACTGAAGCTTTCTTT
>TRBV5-4|TRBJ2-5|NA|TRBD2
CASSPGASGGQETQYF
TGTGCCAGCAGCCCGGGGGCTAGCGGGGGGCAAGAGACCCAGTACTTC
>TRBV30|TRBJ1-4|NA|TRBD1
CAWSVQGGGKLFF
TGTGCCTGGAGTGTACAGGGGGGTGGAAAACTGTTTTTT
>TRBV10-3|TRBJ2-7|NA|NA
CAISVGEGSYEQYF
TGTGCCATCAGTGTGGGAGAGGGCTCCTACGAGCAGTACTTC
>TRBV6-4|TRBJ2-2|NA|TRBD2
CASSVAASGNTGELFF
TGTGCCAGCAGTGTAGCAGCTAGCGGGAACACCGGGGAGCTGTTTTTT
>TRBV10-2|TRBJ2-5|NA|TRBD2
CASSFTGTSRETQYF
TGCGCCAGCAGCTTCACCGGGACTAGCAGGGAGACCCAGTACTTC
>TRBV4-3|TRBJ2-5|few|TRBD1
CASSQDQGGWETQYF
TGCGCCAGCAGCCAAGATCAAGGGGGCTGGGAGACCCAGTACTTC
>TRBV28|TRBJ2-2|NA|TRBD2
CASRRLAVNTGELFF
TGTGCCAGCAGAAGACTAGCGGTGAACACCGGGGAGCTGTTTTTT
>TRBV5-1|TRBJ2-7|NA|NA
CASSLATGLLYEQYF
TGCGCCAGCAGCTTGGCGACAGGTCTACTCTACGAGCAGTACTTC
>TRBV2|TRBJ2-3|few|NA
CASSRTDTQYF
TGTGCCAGCAGCCGCACAGATACGCAGTATTTT
>TRBV5-1|TRBJ2-7|once|TRBD1
CASSTGQGVVYEQYF
TGCGCCAGCAGCACGGGACAGGGCGTTGTCTACGAGCAGTACTTC
>TRBV6-5|TRBJ1-1|few|NA
CASSRTENTEAFF
TGTGCCAGCAGTCGGACAGAGAACACTGAAGCTTTCTTT
>TRBV18|TRBJ2-1|NA|NA
CASSPYAGSSYNEQFF
TGTGCCAGCTCACCCTACGCGGGTAGCTCCTACAATGAGCAGTTCTTC
>TRBV10-3|TRBJ2-2|NA|NA
CATLRGVGNGELFF
TGTGCCACCCTGAGGGGGGTTGGAAACGGGGAGCTGTTTTTT
>TRBV5-5|TRBJ1-5|NA|NA
CASSLEGMGQPQHF
TGTGCCAGCAGCTTGGAGGGGATGGGGCAGCCCCAGCATTTT